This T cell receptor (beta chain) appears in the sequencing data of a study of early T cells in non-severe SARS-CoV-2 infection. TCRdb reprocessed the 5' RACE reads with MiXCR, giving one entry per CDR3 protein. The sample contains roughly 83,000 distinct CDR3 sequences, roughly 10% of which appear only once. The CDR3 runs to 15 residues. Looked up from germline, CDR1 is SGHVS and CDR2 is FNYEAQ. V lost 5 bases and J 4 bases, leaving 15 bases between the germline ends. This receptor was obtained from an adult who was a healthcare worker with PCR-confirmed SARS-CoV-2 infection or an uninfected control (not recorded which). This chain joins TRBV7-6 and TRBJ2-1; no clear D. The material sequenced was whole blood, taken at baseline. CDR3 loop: CASSPVFGLYNEQFF. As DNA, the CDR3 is TGTGCCAGCAGCCCGGTCTTTGGGCTATACAATGAGCAGTTCTTC.